The T cell receptor beta chain described here comes from a study of blood T cells in healthy people across ages. Notes on this clonotype: The germline gene is not matched at one end of the junction; a read error may be the cause.

Germline CDR1 is SGHTA and CDR2 is FQGNSA. The CDR3 contains 17 residues. Combining a sample-barcoded 5' primer with a J-beta primer mix, a second PCR ran for roughly 6 to 11 cycles. TCRdb ran MiXCR on the 5' RACE reads and lists one entry per CDR3 protein. The sample has around 820,000 distinct CDR3 sequences, around 25% seen once. The same data also contributed to another study, on T cells of mothers and their children.

The J gene is TRBJ2-7, the V gene TRBV7-2, with 10 positions matching TRBD2. The origin of this receptor is a boy younger than 18 in good health. Material for sequencing was blood. The CDR3 loop reads CASSLSFGTSGNHERYF. The CDR3 DNA is TGTGCCAGCAGCTTGTCCTTCGGCACTAGCGGGAACCACGAGCGGTACTTC. Full variable domain (remainder filled in from reference TRBV7-2 and TRBJ2-7): GAGVSQSPSNKVTEKGKDVELRCDPISGHTALYWYRQSLGQGLEFLIYFQGNSAPDKSGLPSDRFSAERTGGSVSTLTIQRTQQEDSAVYLCASSLSFGTSGNHERYFGPGTRLTVT.